Presented here are 24 T cell receptor beta chains from one specimen sequenced in a study of blood T cell repertoires in COVID-19. Sequencing was performed with immunoSEQ multiplex PCR; in TCRdb, only in-frame clones are kept and a portion is missing. The data show nearly 200,000 clones, approximately 82% seen once. Material: peripheral blood. The receptors derive from a human donor with acute or convalescent COVID-19. The donor label of this sample is uncertain.

The chain has TRBV10-3 and TRBJ1-1; D gene ambiguous. V lost 8 bases and J lost 0, with 10 bases in between. The CDR3 runs to 13 residues. Germline CDR1 is ENHRY and CDR2 is SYGVKD. In DNA form, the CDR3 reads TGTGCCATCGCCAGAGGGATGAACACTGAAGCTTTCTTT. This sequence encodes CAIARGMNTEAFF.

The chain combines TRBV19 with TRBJ1-5; 7 bases fit TRBD1. The J segment lost 3 bases and the V segment lost 6 bases, leaving 11 bases of the junction unmatched. Germline V lookup: CDR1 LNHDA, CDR2 SQIVND (reference sequence). The CDR3 is 16 amino acids. The CDR3 nucleotides are TGTGCCAGTAGGTACTCCGGGACAGCGAACAATCAGCCCCAGCATTTT. Translation: CASRYSGTANNQPQHF.

The genes are TRBV3-1 (or the pseudogene TRBV3-2) and TRBJ1-4, with D hard to call. Germline CDR1 reads LGHDT; CDR2 reads YNNKEL (reference sequence). CDR3 length: 12 residues. V dropped 2 bases and J dropped 8 bases, with 6 bases sitting between them. CDR3 DNA: TGTGCCAGCAGCCAACTTGGCGAAAAACTGTTTTTT. Protein product: CASSQLGEKLFF.

The count of this clone is one. The V gene is TRBV5-1, the J gene TRBJ2-7; the D gene is possibly TRBD2 (5 bases). V lost 1 base, J lost 3 bases, and 11 bases lay in between. Germline V gene lookup returns CDR1 SGHRS and CDR2 YFSETQ. CDR3 length equals 14 residues. Here the CDR3 reads CASSLILESYEQYF. In nucleotides, the CDR3 is TGCGCCAGCAGCTTGATACTAGAAAGCTACGAGCAGTACTTC.

The V and J genes are TRBV2 and TRBJ1-6, with 7 bases identical to TRBD1. CDR1 is SNHLY, CDR2 FYNNEI, per germline. Unmatched junction bases numbered 6, after V lost 7 bases and J lost 0 bases. This CDR3 has 16 amino acids. The CDR3 reads CASTGQASSYNSPLHF. The DNA of the CDR3 is TGTGCCAGCACCGGACAGGCGAGCTCCTATAATTCACCCCTCCACTTT.

The chain links TRBV5-1 to TRBJ2-5, with TRBD2 as a possible D gene (7 bases). CDR3 length equals 14 residues. CDR1 and CDR2 from the germline V gene are SGHRS and YFSETQ. Trimming cost V 4 bases and J 2 bases, with 12 bases left between them. The CDR3 reads CASSPGGLQETQYF. Written as DNA, the CDR3 is TGCGCCAGCAGCCCCGGGGGGCTTCAAGAGACCCAGTACTTC.

The table lists this clone with a count of one. This rearrangement joins TRBV19 to TRBJ2-2; 10 bases are a match to TRBD2. Germline V gene lookup returns CDR1 LNHDA and CDR2 SQIVND (reference sequence). The CDR3 contains 14 residues. Losses at the gene ends were 6 bases for V and 2 bases for J; bases not matched to a gene: 0. CDR3: CASRLAGNTGELFF. In DNA form, the CDR3 reads TGTGCCAGTAGACTAGCGGGAAACACCGGGGAGCTGTTTTTT.

This sequence joins TRBV7-8 and TRBJ1-2, with D maybe TRBD1 (5 bases). V dropped 5 bases and J dropped 6 bases, with 19 bases sitting between them. In germline, CDR1 is SGHVS, CDR2 FQNEAQ. The CDR3 contains 15 residues. CDR3 residues: CASSTPGHSQNGYTF. Written as DNA, the CDR3 is TGTGCCAGCAGCACCCCTGGACATAGCCAAAATGGCTACACCTTC.

The chain recombines TRBV30 with TRBJ2-1, with D maybe TRBD2 (6 bases). CDR3 length: 14 amino acids. Germline CDR1 reads GTSNPN; CDR2 reads SVGIG (reference sequence). Trimming cost V 3 bases and J 0 bases, with 9 bases left between them. Here the CDR3 reads CAWRGGVSYNEQFF. In DNA form, the CDR3 reads TGTGCCTGGAGGGGCGGGGTCTCCTACAATGAGCAGTTCTTC.

The chain employs TRBV5-4 and TRBJ2-1; 11 bases match TRBD2. The CDR3 has 15 amino acids. Germline V lookup: CDR1 SGHNT, CDR2 YYREEE (reference sequence). The ends lost 4 bases at V and 5 bases at J; junction bases unmatched: 5. CDR3 region: CASSPTSGRDNEQFF. The CDR3, as DNA: TGTGCCAGCAGCCCAACTAGCGGGAGAGACAATGAGCAGTTCTTC.

This chain connects TRBV3-1 (or the pseudogene TRBV3-2) to TRBJ2-1; 9 positions agree with TRBD2. Germline V CDR1 and CDR2: LGHDT, YNNKEL (reference sequence). The V and J ends lost 4 bases and 4 bases, in that order; junction bases with no gene match: 5. CDR3 length: 15 residues. Here the CDR3 DNA reads TGTGCCAGCAGCCCAGCGGGACTAGCTTACAATGAGCAGTTCTTC. Protein sequence: CASSPAGLAYNEQFF.

This chain links TRBV30 with TRBJ2-7, with 12 bases fitting TRBD1. This CDR3 contains 12 residues. Trimming cost V 4 bases and J 11 bases; bases outside gene matches: 6. Germline assignment: CDR1 GTSNPN and CDR2 SVGIG (reference sequence). The DNA of the CDR3 is TGTGCCTGGACCGGGACAGGGGGCAGGAAGTACTTC. Its translation is CAWTGTGGRKYF.

The rearrangement joins TRBV5-1 to TRBJ2-3; D remains ambiguous. Per the germline V gene, CDR1 is SGHRS and CDR2 is YFSETQ. The V end lost 6 bases, the J end lost 0 bases, and 14 bases lay between the germline ends. The CDR3 sequence is 15 residues long. The chain's CDR3 is CASKITFSSTDTQYF. CDR3 nucleotides: TGCGCCAGCAAAATCACTTTTTCTAGCACAGATACGCAGTATTTT.

The chain couples TRBV7-6 to TRBJ2-1, with D possibly TRBD1 on 5 matching bases. Trimming removed 1 base from V and 6 bases from J, with 13 bases in between. This CDR3 has 15 residues. CDR1 is SGHVS, CDR2 FNYEAQ, per germline. DNA of the CDR3: TGTGCCAGCAGCTTAGGGGGCCACGCGTCCAATGAGCAGTTCTTC. Encoded protein: CASSLGGHASNEQFF.

The CDR3 nucleotides are TGTGCCAGCAGCCAAAGGCCCGGGAGGGGCACCATATATTTT. Protein sequence: CASSQRPGRGTIYF. The chain is built from TRBV4-2 and TRBJ1-3; D perhaps matches TRBD1 (5 bases). Germline V lookup: CDR1 LGHNA, CDR2 YNFKEQ. Trimming left V 2 bases short and J 9 bases short, with 14 bases between. The CDR3 loop spans 14 amino acids.

The chain joins TRBV6-1 to TRBJ2-1; 13 positions match TRBD2. Looked up from germline, CDR1 is MNHNS and CDR2 is SASEGT. The CDR3 covers 16 residues. Unmatched junction bases numbered 4, after V lost 1 base and J lost 7 bases. CDR3 nucleotides: TGTGCCAGCAGTGAAGGGACTAGCGGGAGTGGAAATGAGCAGTTCTTC. Its translation: CASSEGTSGSGNEQFF.

This chain connects TRBV4-3 to TRBJ2-3; D may be TRBD2 (5 bases). This CDR3 has 16 residues. Germline V gene data show CDR1 as LGHNA and CDR2 as YSLEER. Trimming stripped 0 bases from V and 2 bases from J, with 12 bases between. CDR3 in amino acids: CASSQDRRRSTDTQYF. The CDR3, as DNA: TGCGCCAGCAGCCAAGACCGGCGGAGGTCCACAGATACGCAGTATTTT.

This clone has more than one count but fewer than ten. The J gene is TRBJ2-7, the V gene TRBV5-1; TRBD1 matches at 11 bases. V was pared by 6 bases and J by 1 base, with 3 bases of the junction left unmatched. In germline, CDR1 is SGHRS, CDR2 YFSETQ. The CDR3 runs to 14 residues. The CDR3, as DNA: TGCGCCAGCACCCGGGACAGGGGGTCCTACGAGCAGTACTTC. Its protein is CASTRDRGSYEQYF.

The rearrangement joins TRBV5-8 to TRBJ2-7, with 8 bases matching TRBD2. The V gene's germline CDR1 is SGHTS and CDR2 YDEGEE. Germline trimming cut 4 bases from V and 7 bases from J; bases unmatched to any gene: 19. CDR3 length: 17 amino acids. CDR3 amino acids: CASSPRYNSGTPLEQYF. The CDR3 bases are TGTGCCAGCAGCCCAAGATATAATAGCGGGACGCCACTGGAGCAGTACTTC.

This chain joins TRBV30 and TRBJ1-2; D might be TRBD1 (6 bases). Trimming cost V 2 bases and J 8 bases, with 15 bases left between them. CDR3 length: 13 amino acids. Germline loops: CDR1 GTSNPN, CDR2 SVGIG (reference sequence). CDR3 protein: CAWSTTGIGGYTF. The CDR3 coding sequence is TGTGCCTGGAGTACTACAGGGATTGGCGGCTACACCTTC.

The chain recombines TRBV5-1 with TRBJ2-1, with D possibly TRBD1 on 6 matching bases. CDR1 and CDR2 from the germline V gene are SGHRS and YFSETQ. The CDR3 runs 15 residues. V gave up 0 bases and J gave up 4 bases, with 11 bases separating them. As DNA, the CDR3 is TGCGCCAGCAGCTTGGTTGGGGGACAATACAATGAGCAGTTCTTC. It translates to CASSLVGGQYNEQFF.

The V gene is TRBV11-3, the J gene TRBJ1-1, with D unresolved. Per germline, CDR1 SGHNT and CDR2 YENEEA. V was clipped by 0 bases and J by 8 bases, with 10 bases between them. CDR3 length equals 13 residues. This CDR3 reads CASSLDLGREAFF. As DNA, the CDR3 is TGTGCCAGCAGCTTAGATCTAGGGAGAGAAGCTTTCTTT.

The chain carries TRBV4-1 and TRBJ2-1, with a tentative D call TRBD2 (5 bases). The ends were cut back, 4 bases at V and 0 bases at J, with 13 bases in the middle. This CDR3 has 16 residues. The germline CDR1 and CDR2 sequences are MGHRA and YSYEKL. The CDR3 sequence is CASSLRLTSSYNEQFF. The CDR3 DNA reads TGCGCCAGCAGCCTGAGACTAACCAGCTCCTACAATGAGCAGTTCTTC.

V and J are TRBV5-1 and TRBJ1-2; no definite D call. Deletions cut 0 bases from V and 5 bases from J, with 14 bases between. CDR1 and CDR2 (germline): SGHRS, YFSETQ. This CDR3 comprises 15 residues. The CDR3 nucleotides read TGCGCCAGCAGCTTGGATAGCGGGGATCGGTATGGCTACACCTTC. Translating it yields CASSLDSGDRYGYTF.